Listed below are T cell receptor beta chains from one sample, sequenced in a study of naive and memory T cell subsets. MiXCR, applied by TCRdb to the UMI-ligation and nested PCR reads, yields one record per CDR3 protein. The sample carries some 110,000 distinct CDR3 sequences, about 14% recorded once. The sample comprised naive CD8+ T cells from blood. These receptors originate from a human donor in good health. The CDR3 runs from the conserved cysteine through the conserved F or W. A D gene is named only where the DNA matches it firmly. Clone sizes are given selectively: once, few, many, or a class where the clone is expanded.

D gene: TRBD1
clone size: .
V gene: TRBV15
J gene: TRBJ2-7
CDR3 DNA: TGTGCCACCAGCAGCGCAGACAGGGGGCGACCCTACGAGCAGTACTTC
CDR3 protein: CATSSADRGRPYEQYF

D gene: .
clone size: many
V gene: TRBV27
J gene: TRBJ1-1
CDR3 DNA: TGTGCCAGCAAACAGTTCGCTGAAGCTTTCTTT
CDR3 protein: CASKQFAEAFF

D gene: .
clone size: many
V gene: TRBV4-3
J gene: TRBJ2-7
CDR3 DNA: TGCGCCAGCAGCCAAGACCCGGACCCTGCCTACGAGCAGTACTTC
CDR3 protein: CASSQDPDPAYEQYF

D gene: .
clone size: .
V gene: TRBV5-1
J gene: TRBJ1-2
CDR3 DNA: TGCGCCAGCAGCTTGGGACAAGTTAACTATGGCTACACCTTC
CDR3 protein: CASSLGQVNYGYTF

D gene: .
clone size: .
V gene: TRBV2
J gene: TRBJ1-5
CDR3 DNA: TGTGCCAGCAGTGAAAGACAGCGGTATAGCAATCAGCCCCAGCATTTT
CDR3 protein: CASSERQRYSNQPQHF

D gene: TRBD1
clone size: .
V gene: TRBV3-1
J gene: TRBJ2-5
CDR3 DNA: TGTGCCAGCAGCCAAGACAGGGGGTCACCCATCCTATACCAAGAGACCCAGTACTTC
CDR3 protein: CASSQDRGSPILYQETQYF

D gene: .
clone size: few
V gene: TRBV6-6
J gene: TRBJ2-1
CDR3 DNA: TGTGCCAGCACCATCATTGCAAATAATGAGCAGTTCTTC
CDR3 protein: CASTIIANNEQFF

D gene: TRBD1
clone size: few
V gene: TRBV12-5
J gene: TRBJ2-1
CDR3 DNA: TGTGCTAGTGGTGAGGCGGAAGAGGACAGGGGGCGCGGAGTATCCTACAATGAGCAGTTCTTC
CDR3 protein: CASGEAEEDRGRGVSYNEQFF

D gene: TRBD2
clone size: few
V gene: TRBV4-2
J gene: TRBJ2-1
CDR3 DNA: TGTGCCAGCAGCCAAGAACTGGGACTAGCGGGAGTTAATGAGCAGTTCTTC
CDR3 protein: CASSQELGLAGVNEQFF

D gene: TRBD1
clone size: .
V gene: TRBV15
J gene: TRBJ2-3
CDR3 DNA: TGTGCCACCAGCAGAGTCAGGGGGCTTGGGACAGATACGCAGTATTTT
CDR3 protein: CATSRVRGLGTDTQYF

D gene: .
clone size: .
V gene: TRBV24-1
J gene: TRBJ2-1
CDR3 DNA: TGTGCCACCAGTGATTTTGTCCGGAGCAATGAGCAGTTCTTC
CDR3 protein: CATSDFVRSNEQFF

D gene: .
clone size: many
V gene: TRBV29-1
J gene: TRBJ2-2
CDR3 DNA: TGCAGCGTTTATGGACGGACCGGGGAGCTGTTTTTT
CDR3 protein: CSVYGRTGELFF

D gene: TRBD2
clone size: many
V gene: TRBV4-3
J gene: TRBJ2-3
CDR3 DNA: TGCGCCAGCAGCCAAGAGTTAGGCGGGGGGAGAGATACGCAGTATTTT
CDR3 protein: CASSQELGGGRDTQYF

D gene: .
clone size: .
V gene: TRBV27
J gene: TRBJ2-7
CDR3 DNA: TGTGCCAGCAGTTTGACTCCGAGCTCCTACGAGCAGTACTTC
CDR3 protein: CASSLTPSSYEQYF

D gene: TRBD2
clone size: few
V gene: TRBV25-1
J gene: TRBJ2-1
CDR3 DNA: TGTGCCAGCTCAAAAGGGACTAGAAACTACAATGAGCAGTTCTTC
CDR3 protein: CASSKGTRNYNEQFF

D gene: .
clone size: few
V gene: TRBV27
J gene: TRBJ1-5
CDR3 DNA: TGTGCCAGCAGTTTGGGGGCGAATCAGCCCCAGCATTTT
CDR3 protein: CASSLGANQPQHF

D gene: .
clone size: few
V gene: TRBV5-6
J gene: TRBJ2-2
CDR3 DNA: TGTGCCAGCAGCTTACTACAGGGAGCCGGGGAGCTGTTTTTT
CDR3 protein: CASSLLQGAGELFF

D gene: .
clone size: few
V gene: TRBV7-9
J gene: TRBJ1-5
CDR3 DNA: TGTGCCAGCAGCTTACCCCCGATAGGGGGGGCCAATCAGCCCCAGCATTTT
CDR3 protein: CASSLPPIGGANQPQHF

D gene: .
clone size: .
V gene: TRBV29-1
J gene: TRBJ1-5
CDR3 DNA: TGCAGCGTTGAACGGGACGCAGGACAGCCCCAGCATTTT
CDR3 protein: CSVERDAGQPQHF

D gene: .
clone size: many
V gene: TRBV9
J gene: TRBJ2-3
CDR3 DNA: TGTGCCAGCAGCGCAGATTTCACAGATACGCAGTATTTT
CDR3 protein: CASSADFTDTQYF

D gene: .
clone size: few
V gene: TRBV11-3
J gene: TRBJ2-1
CDR3 DNA: TGTGCCAGCAGCCCGCACGCGGGCGACAATGAGCAGTTCTTC
CDR3 protein: CASSPHAGDNEQFF

D gene: .
clone size: .
V gene: TRBV12-3/TRBV12-4
J gene: TRBJ2-7
CDR3 DNA: TGTGCCAGCAGTTTAAGGGTTCTCACGGAGCCCTACGAGCAGTACTTC
CDR3 protein: CASSLRVLTEPYEQYF

D gene: .
clone size: .
V gene: TRBV12-3/TRBV12-4
J gene: TRBJ1-5
CDR3 DNA: TGTGCCAGCAGTTTTGACAGGCGGGGCAATCAGCCCCAGCATTTT
CDR3 protein: CASSFDRRGNQPQHF

D gene: .
clone size: many
V gene: TRBV4-1
J gene: TRBJ1-1
CDR3 DNA: TGCGCCAGCAGCCAAGATGAGGGCCTGGGGACTGAAGCTTTCTTT
CDR3 protein: CASSQDEGLGTEAFF

D gene: TRBD2
clone size: few
V gene: TRBV29-1
J gene: TRBJ2-7
CDR3 DNA: TGCAGCGTTTTAGCGGGATTGGACGAGCAGTACTTC
CDR3 protein: CSVLAGLDEQYF

D gene: .
clone size: .
V gene: TRBV5-1
J gene: TRBJ2-2
CDR3 DNA: TGCGCCAGCAGTAGATCAGGGGAGCTGTTTTTT
CDR3 protein: CASSRSGELFF

D gene: TRBD2
clone size: .
V gene: TRBV9
J gene: TRBJ2-1
CDR3 DNA: TGTGCCAGCAGCGGGGAGGGTGAGCAGTTCTTC
CDR3 protein: CASSGEGEQFF

D gene: .
clone size: few
V gene: TRBV12-3/TRBV12-4
J gene: TRBJ2-7
CDR3 DNA: TGTGCCAGCAGTTTGCTTGGGGGTTACTACGAGCAGTACTTC
CDR3 protein: CASSLLGGYYEQYF

D gene: TRBD1
clone size: .
V gene: TRBV29-1
J gene: TRBJ1-1
CDR3 DNA: TGCAGCGTTCAGGGGGCTTGGGGTGGGACTGAAGCTTTCTTT
CDR3 protein: CSVQGAWGGTEAFF

D gene: TRBD2
clone size: .
V gene: TRBV13
J gene: TRBJ2-1
CDR3 DNA: TGTGCCAGCAGCTACGTTAGCGGGGGTTCCAATGAGCAGTTCTTC
CDR3 protein: CASSYVSGGSNEQFF

D gene: TRBD1
clone size: .
V gene: TRBV12-3/TRBV12-4
J gene: TRBJ2-7
CDR3 DNA: TGTGCCAGCAGTTTAGAACAGGGGGCGATCTACGAGCAGTACTTC
CDR3 protein: CASSLEQGAIYEQYF

D gene: .
clone size: .
V gene: TRBV20-1
J gene: TRBJ2-2
CDR3 DNA: TGCAGTGCTATGCTCGGGACTGTGAACACCGGGGAGCTGTTTTTT
CDR3 protein: CSAMLGTVNTGELFF

D gene: .
clone size: few
V gene: TRBV12-3/TRBV12-4
J gene: TRBJ2-7
CDR3 DNA: TGTGCCAGCAGTCCCCCCGTGAGTAGGGCCGAGCAGTACTTC
CDR3 protein: CASSPPVSRAEQYF

D gene: TRBD2
clone size: once
V gene: TRBV30
J gene: TRBJ2-1
CDR3 DNA: TGTGCCTGGGGGTCGGGGGGGGCTTTAGCGGATGAGCAGTTCTTC
CDR3 protein: CAWGSGGALADEQFF

D gene: TRBD2
clone size: many
V gene: TRBV20-1
J gene: TRBJ2-5
CDR3 DNA: TGCAGTGCTAGAGGAAGGACCGGGACTAGCCACCAAGAGACCCAGTACTTC
CDR3 protein: CSARGRTGTSHQETQYF

D gene: TRBD2
clone size: few
V gene: TRBV7-9
J gene: TRBJ2-1
CDR3 DNA: TGTGCCAGCAATCTGCGGGAGTTCGTATCCTACAATGAGCAGTTCTTC
CDR3 protein: CASNLREFVSYNEQFF

D gene: .
clone size: few
V gene: TRBV2
J gene: TRBJ2-1
CDR3 DNA: TGTGCCAGCAGTGACGCCATGAGCTCCTACAATGAGCAGTTCTTC
CDR3 protein: CASSDAMSSYNEQFF

D gene: TRBD2
clone size: many
V gene: TRBV7-2
J gene: TRBJ2-2
CDR3 DNA: TGTGCCAGCAGCTTATCGGAAGGCGGGGGTACCGGGGAGCTGTTTTTT
CDR3 protein: CASSLSEGGGTGELFF

D gene: .
clone size: .
V gene: TRBV5-1
J gene: TRBJ1-4
CDR3 DNA: TGCGCCAGCAGCTCGCAGCCTAATGAAAAACTGTTTTTT
CDR3 protein: CASSSQPNEKLFF

D gene: TRBD2
clone size: .
V gene: TRBV12-5
J gene: TRBJ2-7
CDR3 DNA: TGTGCTAGTGGTCCCGGACTAGCGGGTGGCGAGCAGTACTTC
CDR3 protein: CASGPGLAGGEQYF

D gene: .
clone size: .
V gene: TRBV29-1
J gene: TRBJ2-2
CDR3 DNA: TGCAGCGTTGTACCATCGAACACCGGGGAGCTGTTTTTT
CDR3 protein: CSVVPSNTGELFF

D gene: .
clone size: many
V gene: TRBV5-5
J gene: TRBJ1-6
CDR3 DNA: TGTGCCAGCAGCTTGGTCGCCCGGGAGAAGAAGTCACCCCTCCACTTT
CDR3 protein: CASSLVAREKKSPLHF

D gene: TRBD1
clone size: .
V gene: TRBV9
J gene: TRBJ1-1
CDR3 DNA: TGTGCCAGCAGCGTTGGACAGGGGAACACTGAAGCTTTCTTT
CDR3 protein: CASSVGQGNTEAFF

D gene: .
clone size: .
V gene: TRBV7-9
J gene: TRBJ2-7
CDR3 DNA: TGTGCCAGCAGCTCCCTATCTGACCCAAACCAGTTCTACGAGCAGTACTTC
CDR3 protein: CASSSLSDPNQFYEQYF

D gene: .
clone size: few
V gene: TRBV7-3
J gene: TRBJ1-5
CDR3 DNA: TGTGCCAGCAGCCCGACAGGACAGAGCAATCAGCCCCAGCATTTT
CDR3 protein: CASSPTGQSNQPQHF

D gene: .
clone size: many
V gene: TRBV7-9
J gene: TRBJ1-1
CDR3 DNA: TGTGCCAGCAGCTTAGACAGAAACACTGAAGCTTTCTTT
CDR3 protein: CASSLDRNTEAFF

D gene: .
clone size: many
V gene: TRBV2
J gene: TRBJ2-7
CDR3 DNA: TGTGCCAGCAGTCCCGACGCGGGGTACGAGCAGTACTTC
CDR3 protein: CASSPDAGYEQYF

D gene: TRBD2
clone size: few
V gene: TRBV7-3
J gene: TRBJ2-3
CDR3 DNA: TGTGCCAGCAGCTTTAGCGGGAGTGACGGAGATACGCAGTATTTT
CDR3 protein: CASSFSGSDGDTQYF

D gene: .
clone size: few
V gene: TRBV15
J gene: TRBJ2-3
CDR3 DNA: TGTGCCACCAGCAGAGACGGGACCGCTAGCACAGATACGCAGTATTTT
CDR3 protein: CATSRDGTASTDTQYF

D gene: .
clone size: .
V gene: TRBV15
J gene: TRBJ2-2
CDR3 DNA: TGTGCCACCAGCAGAAACACAGGCACCGGGGAGCTGTTTTTT
CDR3 protein: CATSRNTGTGELFF